This TCR beta chain was captured by sequencing in a study of cytomegalovirus exposure and HLA in healthy donors. PCR used 60 Vbeta primers and 13 Jbeta primers. In the authors' workflow: In a later analysis, the count reached 80 million or so unique TCR beta chains, with around 11 million shared. TCRdb's table, derived via immunoSEQ multiplex PCR, lists solely in-frame clones and lacks some. The D gene and trimming were derived from the DNA, and the V and J assignments and clone size from that table. The sample yields roughly 150,000 clones, 65% to 90% seen once. This CDR3 is built from 17 residues. Germline loops: CDR1 SGHVS, CDR2 FNYEAQ. V lost 0 bases, J lost 5 bases, and 16 bases lay in between.

Source material: PBMCs. The chain uses TRBV7-6 and TRBJ2-2; TRBD1 might be the D (6 bases). The clonotype originates from a female donor in good health and CMV-seronegative. CDR3 DNA sequence: TGTGCCAGCAGCTTAGCCCTCCGGACAGCAACAACCGGGGAGCTGTTTTTT. It is translated as CASSLALRTATTGELFF. The variable domain in full, completed from reference TRBV7-6 and TRBJ2-2, reads GAGVSQSPRYKVTKRGQDVALRCDPISGHVSLYWYRQALGQGPEFLTYFNYEAQQDKSGLPNDRFSAERPEGSISTLTIQRTEQRDSAMYRCASSLALRTATTGELFFGEGSRLTVL.